The subject of this entry is one T cell receptor beta chain. The data stem from a study of human T cells and chemical hapten exposure. Germline-derived CDR1 and CDR2 are LGHDT and YNNKEL (reference sequence). CDR3 size: 15 residues. After removal of 8 bases from V and 0 bases from J, the junction contained 3 bases not matched to a gene. Attachment of unique molecular identifiers to individual cDNA molecules was performed in the library. TCRdb re-called the RACE reads through MiXCR, storing one row per CDR3 protein. The table records some 81,000 distinct CDR3 sequences, about 8.6% of them present only once. Time point defined: healthy volunteer bleed at 6 weeks. The study extracted total RNA from unfractionated whole blood.

Sequencing was performed on whole blood. The chain employs TRBV3-1 and TRBJ2-2, with 10 positions matching TRBD1. This receptor was identified in a female donor in good health. Some clones in this sample may be carry-over from other donors' samples. The CDR3 loop reads CASGTGATNTGELFF. The CDR3, as DNA: TGTGCCAGCGGGACAGGGGCTACGAACACCGGGGAGCTGTTTTTT. The complete variable domain, with remaining parts taken from reference TRBV3-1 and TRBJ2-2, reads DTAVSQTPKYLVTQMGNDKSIKCEQNLGHDTMYWYKQDSKKFLKIMFSYNNKELIINETVPNRFSPKSPDKAHLNLHINSLELGDSAVYFCASGTGATNTGELFFGEGSRLTVL.